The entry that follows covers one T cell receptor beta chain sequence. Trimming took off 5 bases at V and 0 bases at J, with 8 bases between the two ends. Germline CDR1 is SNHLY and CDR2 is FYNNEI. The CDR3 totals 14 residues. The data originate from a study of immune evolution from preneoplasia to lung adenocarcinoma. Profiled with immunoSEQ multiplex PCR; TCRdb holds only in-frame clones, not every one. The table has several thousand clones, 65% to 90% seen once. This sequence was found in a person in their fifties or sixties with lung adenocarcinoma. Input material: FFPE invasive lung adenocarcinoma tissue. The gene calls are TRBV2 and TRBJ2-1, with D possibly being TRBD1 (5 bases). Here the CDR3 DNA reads TGTGCCAGCAGTTGGGGCGGCTCCTACAATGAGCAGTTCTTC. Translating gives CASSWGGSYNEQFF.